The clone carrying this TCR beta chain was seen only a few times. These data originate in a study of metastatic and nonmetastatic thyroid tumors. The V gene lost 3 bases and the J gene lost 1 base, with 9 bases spanning the gap. CDR3 length equals 14 residues. Germline CDR1 MNHEY, CDR2 SVGEGT. There were no patients who had received any treatment before thyroid surgery. TCRdb re-called the PCR reads via MiXCR. The table shows just under 20,000 clones, with under 25% occurring only once. This receptor was obtained from a female donor with papillary thyroid cancer or a benign thyroid nodule (not recorded which). Some clones in this sample may be carry-over from other donors' samples. The rearrangement uses TRBV6-2 or TRBV6-3 and TRBJ2-5, with a tentative D call TRBD2 (5 bases). The sample consisted of adjacent normal tissue. CDR3 DNA sequence: TGTGCCAGCAGTTATAGGACTCCCCAAGAGACCCAGTACTTC. Translated, it gives CASSYRTPQETQYF.